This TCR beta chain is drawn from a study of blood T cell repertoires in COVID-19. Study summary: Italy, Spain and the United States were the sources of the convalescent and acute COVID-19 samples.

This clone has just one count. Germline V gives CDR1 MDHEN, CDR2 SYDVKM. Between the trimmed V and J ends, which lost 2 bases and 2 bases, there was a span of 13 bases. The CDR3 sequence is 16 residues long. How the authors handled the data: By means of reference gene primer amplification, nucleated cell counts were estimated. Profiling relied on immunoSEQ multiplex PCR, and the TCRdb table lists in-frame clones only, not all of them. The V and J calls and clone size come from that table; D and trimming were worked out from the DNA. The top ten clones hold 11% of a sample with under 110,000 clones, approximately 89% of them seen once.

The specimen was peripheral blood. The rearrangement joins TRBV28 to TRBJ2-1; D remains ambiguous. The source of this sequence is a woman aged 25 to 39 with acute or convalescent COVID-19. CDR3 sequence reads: CASSLLLVSPYNEQFF. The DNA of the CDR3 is TGTGCCAGCAGTTTACTCCTAGTAAGTCCCTACAATGAGCAGTTCTTC.